These 10 T cell receptor beta chains originate from one sample sequenced in a study of blood T cell repertoires in COVID-19. Sequencing was performed with immunoSEQ multiplex PCR; in TCRdb, only in-frame clones are kept and a portion is missing. The data show 70,000 to 95,000 clones, around 89% seen once. The specimen sequenced was peripheral blood. These receptors all stem from a woman older than 75 with active COVID-19.

The J gene is TRBJ2-2, the V gene TRBV18, with 7 bases aligning to TRBD1. The CDR3 has 18 amino acids. Looked up from germline, CDR1 is KGHSH and CDR2 is LQKENI. V gave up 6 bases and J gave up 0 bases; unmatched junction bases: 13. The DNA of the CDR3 is TGTGCCAGCTCCCTATACGCAGGTGGACAGGCGAACACCGGGGAGCTGTTTTTT. Protein sequence: CASSLYAGGQANTGELFF.

In nucleotides, the CDR3 is TGTGCCAGCAGCTTGGCAGGGGTCTACTATGGCTACACCTTC. Its translation is CASSLAGVYYGYTF. V is TRBV7-9 and J is TRBJ1-2; tentative D call: TRBD1 (6 bases). The V gene lost 3 bases and the J gene lost 3 bases, with 11 bases spanning the gap. This CDR3 contains 14 residues. The germline V gene has CDR1 SEHNR and CDR2 FQNEAQ (reference sequence).

The J gene is TRBJ2-2, the V gene TRBV4-2, with 7 bases lining up with TRBD2. Germline loops: CDR1 LGHNA, CDR2 YNFKEQ. J was trimmed by 7 bases and V by 1 base; bases with no gene match: 12. The CDR3 is 17 amino acids. Here the CDR3 reads CASSQGAGESVGGELFF. In DNA, the CDR3 is TGTGCCAGCAGCCAAGGCGCGGGGGAATCGGTGGGCGGGGAGCTGTTTTTT.

This rearrangement joins TRBV28 to TRBJ2-1; D gene unclear. The CDR3 has 12 residues. Per the germline V gene, CDR1 is MDHEN and CDR2 is SYDVKM. The V end was cut by 5 bases, the J end by 6 bases, with 8 bases between. The CDR3 protein is CASSLTINEQFF. The CDR3 bases are TGTGCCAGCAGTCTCACTATCAATGAGCAGTTCTTC.

The chain recombines TRBV5-5 with TRBJ2-1; D remains unclear. Trimming removed 1 base at V and 2 bases at J, with 7 bases between. The germline gives CDR1 SGHKS, CDR2 YYEKEE (reference sequence). CDR3 length: 14 residues. The CDR3 DNA follows: TGTGCCAGCAGCTTGAGCCGCGCCTACAATGAGCAGTTCTTC. Translating gives CASSLSRAYNEQFF.

The J gene is TRBJ1-1, the V gene TRBV9, with TRBD1 as a possible D gene (6 bases). Looked up from germline, CDR1 is SGDLS and CDR2 is YYNGEE. This CDR3 contains 13 residues. Deletions cut 0 bases from V and 5 bases from J, with 8 bases between. CDR3 coding DNA: TGTGCCAGCAGCGTAGAAAGGGGGACTGAAGCTTTCTTT. The encoded protein is CASSVERGTEAFF. The variable domain in full, with the rest retrieved from reference TRBV9 and TRBJ1-1, is DSGVTQTPKHLITATGQRVTLRCSPRSGDLSVYWYQQSLDQGLQFLIQYYNGEERAKGNILERFSAQQFPDLHSELNLSSLELGDSALYFCASSVERGTEAFFGQGTRLTVV.

J is TRBJ1-1 and V is TRBV19, with D possibly matching TRBD1 (6 bases). The CDR3 spans 15 residues. V was trimmed by 10 bases and J by 6 bases, leaving 24 bases between them. Germline V gene sequence: CDR1 LNHDA, CDR2 SQIVND (reference sequence). The CDR3 sequence is CATSPNSDSWSEAFF. CDR3 DNA: TGTGCCACATCACCCAATTCGGACAGTTGGTCTGAAGCTTTCTTT.

The rearrangement uses TRBV3-1 (or the pseudogene TRBV3-2) and TRBJ1-1; 7 positions agree with TRBD1. V gave up 0 bases and J gave up 1 base; unmatched junction bases: 11. This CDR3 contains 18 residues. CDR1 and CDR2 from the germline V gene are LGHDT and YNNKEL (reference sequence). DNA of the CDR3: TGTGCCAGCAGCCAAGATCCCGGTGAGGGACAGACGAACACTGAAGCTTTCTTT. Its translation: CASSQDPGEGQTNTEAFF.

There are a few counts of this clone. V gene TRBV4-2 combines with J gene TRBJ2-2; a possible D gene is TRBD2 (7 bases). The germline V and J ends were trimmed by 6 bases and 1 base, with 15 bases remaining between them. In germline, CDR1 is LGHNA, CDR2 YNFKEQ. This CDR3 region has 16 residues. The CDR3 region is CASRPNREGNTGELFF. DNA for the CDR3: TGTGCCAGCAGACCCAACAGGGAGGGGAACACCGGGGAGCTGTTTTTT.

This chain links TRBV5-4 with TRBJ2-1; D may be TRBD1 (6 bases). V was shortened by 1 base and J by 5 bases, with 13 bases between the two germline ends. Per the germline V gene, CDR1 is SGHNT and CDR2 is YYREEE (reference sequence). The CDR3 extends over 15 amino acids. CDR3 residues: CASSLSRQGHNEQFF. The CDR3 DNA follows: TGTGCCAGCAGCTTGAGCCGGCAGGGGCACAATGAGCAGTTCTTC.